Shown below are 9 T cell receptor beta chains from a single sample sequenced in a study of T-cell reconstitution after alpha-beta-depleted transplantation in children. Construction of the TCRbeta library involved unique molecular identifiers. Via MiXCR, TCRdb re-called the PCR reads, giving one row per CDR3 protein. The top ten hold about 41% of the sample, which has approximately 350,000 distinct CDR3 sequences, 15% to 20% seen once. The sequences come from PBMCs, mostly from graft donor cells, collected 360 days after TCRalphabeta/CD19-depleted stem cell transplant. The receptors here all came from a male patient aged 2-10 years who had a stem cell transplant for acute lymphoblastic leukemia, so the T cells may come from the graft donor.

This chain uses TRBV5-1 with TRBJ1-2, with TRBD1 matching over 7 bases. The V gene end was trimmed by 3 bases and the J gene end by 3 bases; junction bases not matched to a gene: 5. Germline assignment: CDR1 SGHRS and CDR2 YFSETQ. The CDR3 spans 14 residues. Here the CDR3 reads CASSSTGYYYGYTF. CDR3 coding DNA: TGCGCCAGCAGCTCGACAGGGTATTACTATGGCTACACCTTC.

The sample holds a few counts of this clonotype. The chain uses TRBV29-1 and TRBJ2-5; D gene uncertain. The germline V and J ends were trimmed by 0 bases and 4 bases, with 3 bases remaining between them. Germline loops: CDR1 SQVTM, CDR2 ANQGSEA. The length of the CDR3 is 11 residues. This CDR3 reads CSVEDAETQYF. In DNA form, the CDR3 reads TGCAGCGTTGAAGACGCAGAGACCCAGTACTTC.

The chain uses TRBV5-1 and TRBJ2-3; maybe TRBD2 (6 bases). With 7 bases removed from V and 1 base from J, the gap between germline ends came to 10 bases. The V gene's germline CDR1 is SGHRS and CDR2 YFSETQ. The CDR3 has 13 amino acids. Written as DNA, the CDR3 is TGCGCCAGCTGGGCTAGCGGCACAGATACGCAGTATTTT. Translated, it gives CASWASGTDTQYF.

This chain uses TRBV20-1 with TRBJ2-7, with D possibly TRBD1 on 5 matching bases. This CDR3 is 14 amino acids long. The germline gives CDR1 DFQATT, CDR2 SNEGSKA (reference sequence). Trimming removed 0 bases at V and 2 bases at J, with 11 bases between. In nucleotides, the CDR3 is TGCAGTGCTAGAGATCTAAGACAGCCCTACGAGCAGTACTTC. This gives the protein CSARDLRQPYEQYF.

This clonotype was recorded a few times. The chain links TRBV4-3 to TRBJ2-2, with TRBD1 matching over 8 bases. Germline assignment: CDR1 LGHNA and CDR2 YSLEER. This CDR3 contains 17 residues. V trimming: 1 base; J trimming: 5 bases; junction bases outside the gene matches: 9. The CDR3 nucleotides are TGCGCCAGCAGCCAAGGTTGGACAGGGCTGAGTACCGGGGAGCTGTTTTTT. Translating it yields CASSQGWTGLSTGELFF.

The chain is built from TRBV28 and TRBJ2-1; D is perhaps TRBD1 or TRBD2 (5 bases each). The CDR3 is made up of 15 amino acids. V dropped 3 bases and J dropped 8 bases, with 17 bases sitting between them. Germline V CDR1 and CDR2: MDHEN, SYDVKM. For the CDR3, the DNA is TGTGCCAGCAGTTTGACAGACTATGGGCAATATGAGCAGTTCTTC. Its translation is CASSLTDYGQYEQFF.

This clonotype was picked up a small number of times. The chain combines TRBV24-1 with TRBJ2-7; 7 bases map to TRBD2. This CDR3 has 13 amino acids. Germline assignment: CDR1 KGHDR and CDR2 SFDVKD. The J segment lost 0 bases and the V segment lost 12 bases, leaving 7 bases of the junction unmatched. The CDR3 DNA reads as TGTGCCCCCGAGCGGGAAAGCTCCTACGAGCAGTACTTC. This encodes CAPERESSYEQYF.

This clonotype was picked up a small number of times. V gene TRBV12-3 or TRBV12-4 combines with J gene TRBJ2-7, with D possibly TRBD2 on 5 matching bases. The CDR3 spans 17 residues. Trimming stripped 6 bases from V and 4 bases from J, with 25 bases between. As DNA, the CDR3 is TGTGCCAGCAGCTCGGCGCACCGAGCGGCTCCTGGTTACGAGCAGTACTTC. Protein sequence: CASSSAHRAAPGYEQYF.

This clonotype was seen a few times. V is TRBV7-3 and J is TRBJ2-6; no clear D. CDR3 length equals 13 residues. From germline, CDR1 is SGHTA and CDR2 FQGTGA. V lost 5 bases, J lost 0 bases, and 2 bases lay in between. CDR3 amino acids: CASSHSGANVLTF. The CDR3 bases are TGTGCCAGCAGCCACTCTGGGGCCAACGTCCTGACTTTC.